This T cell receptor (beta chain) is drawn from a study of T cells in Graves' hyperthyroidism and ophthalmopathy. Study-wide results and limits: In the blood, most expanded thyroid clonotypes above 0.001 appeared as well.

CDR1 SGHRS and CDR2 YFSETQ come from the germline V gene. Germline trimming cut 0 bases from V and 8 bases from J; bases unmatched to any gene: 19. This CDR3 comprises 18 residues. TCR beta CDR3 region amplification was performed from RNA transcripts. The HTBI primer set drove a first-round RT-PCR of the TCR CDR3. A single record per CDR3 protein comes from TCRdb applying MiXCR to the multiplex PCR reads. The sample has approximately 520,000 distinct CDR3 sequences; less than 25% are singletons. A remark on this clonotype: What it binds is unknown.

The chain joins TRBV5-1 to TRBJ1-2; TRBD1 agrees at 7 bases. The sequenced sample consisted of blood. This receptor was taken from a man younger than 30 with Graves' hyperthyroidism. The CDR3: CASSLVRRQGGTVVGYTF. CDR3 nucleotides: TGCGCCAGCAGCTTGGTGCGGAGACAGGGCGGCACGGTGGTCGGCTACACCTTC.